Each of the 18 T cell receptor beta chains below was sequenced from the same sample in a study of T cells after yellow fever vaccination. TCRdb reprocessed the 5' RACE reads with MiXCR, giving one entry per CDR3 protein. Among 65,000 to 90,000 distinct CDR3 sequences listed, roughly 15% were seen once. Specimen: CD8+ T cells not binding an NS4B(214-222) dextramer, sorted from PBMCs, collected approximately 22 days after the first yellow fever vaccination. These receptor sequences come from a young man who received the YFV17D yellow fever vaccine.

This clonotype was counted only a few times. The chain uses TRBV6-1 and TRBJ2-2, with D maybe TRBD1 (5 bases). V gave up 8 bases and J gave up 6 bases, with 13 bases separating them. Germline V lookup: CDR1 MNHNS, CDR2 SASEGT. The CDR3 sequence is 13 residues long. The CDR3 region is CASGLQGSGELFF. DNA of the CDR3: TGTGCCAGCGGGCTGCAGGGATCCGGGGAGCTGTTTTTT.

In this sample, this clonotype turned up a few times. The chain links TRBV20-1 to TRBJ2-1; D might be TRBD2 (5 bases). The CDR3 contains 15 residues. Germline V gives CDR1 DFQATT, CDR2 SNEGSKA (reference sequence). Trimming cost V 0 bases and J 3 bases, with 12 bases left between them. As DNA, the CDR3 is TGCAGTGCTAGAGATTTACGAGGGAACTACAATGAGCAGTTCTTC. Amino acid sequence: CSARDLRGNYNEQFF.

This rearrangement joins TRBV6-1 to TRBJ1-5, with TRBD1 identical over 7 bases. The J segment lost 10 bases and the V segment lost 4 bases, leaving 13 bases of the junction unmatched. The CDR3 is made up of 15 amino acids. Looked up from germline, CDR1 is MNHNS and CDR2 is SASEGT. CDR3 sequence reads: CASSGWTGYVEPQHF. DNA of the CDR3: TGTGCCAGCAGTGGTTGGACAGGCTACGTGGAACCCCAGCATTTT.

A few counts support this clonotype. The J gene is TRBJ1-1, the V gene TRBV4-2; D not resolved. The V gene's germline CDR1 is LGHNA and CDR2 YNFKEQ. The CDR3 totals 14 residues. Between the trimmed V and J ends, which lost 4 bases and 3 bases, there was a span of 12 bases. CDR3 sequence reads: CASSLRTVDTEAFF. The CDR3 nucleotides read TGTGCCAGCAGCCTTAGGACGGTAGACACTGAAGCTTTCTTT.

This clonotype was observed a handful of times. The chain has TRBV7-9 and TRBJ2-5; 8 bases map to TRBD2. The J segment lost 2 bases and the V segment lost 8 bases, leaving 7 bases of the junction unmatched. In germline, CDR1 is SEHNR, CDR2 FQNEAQ (reference sequence). The CDR3 sequence is 14 residues long. CDR3 amino acids: CASEPAGGQETQYF. As DNA, the CDR3 is TGTGCCAGCGAGCCTGCGGGGGGTCAAGAGACCCAGTACTTC.

In this sample, this clonotype turned up a few times. The chain links TRBV6-2 or TRBV6-3 to TRBJ2-7, with no clear D. From germline, CDR1 is MNHEY and CDR2 SVGEGT. The CDR3 sequence is 13 residues long. The V gene lost 5 bases and the J gene lost 5 bases, with 13 bases spanning the gap. CDR3 residues: CASSGLLINEQYV. In DNA form, the CDR3 reads TGTGCCAGCAGTGGGCTTCTGATCAACGAGCAGTACGTC.

This chain links TRBV5-1 with TRBJ2-2; D is unresolved. Deletions cut 2 bases from V and 5 bases from J, with 7 bases between. CDR1 is SGHRS and CDR2 is YFSETQ in the germline V gene. CDR3 length: 13 amino acids. In nucleotides, the CDR3 is TGCGCCAGCAGCTTTACTGGGACCGGGGAGCTGTTTTTT. Encoded protein: CASSFTGTGELFF.

This clonotype was picked up a small number of times. The V call is TRBV19, the J call TRBJ1-1; D not certain. The germline V gene has CDR1 LNHDA and CDR2 SQIVND (reference sequence). V lost 7 bases to trimming and J lost 1 base, with 4 bases between them. The CDR3 spans 11 residues. CDR3 sequence: CASKENTEAFF. The CDR3 nucleotides read TGTGCCAGTAAGGAGAACACTGAAGCTTTCTTT.

For this clonotype: This may come from a read error, since a much larger clone is one base off. The chain links TRBV4-2 to TRBJ2-3; 12 bases map to TRBD2. Losses at the gene ends were 4 bases for V and 4 bases for J; bases not matched to a gene: 6. Germline CDR1 and CDR2: LGHNA and YNFKEQ. The CDR3 has 16 residues. For the CDR3, the DNA is TGTGCCAGCAGCCCCGCGTCTAGCGGGGGGGCAGATACGCAGTATTTT. Amino acids: CASSPASSGGADTQYF.

This clonotype was recorded at least ten times. The chain couples TRBV4-1 to TRBJ2-2; D gene ambiguous. Trimming took off 2 bases at V and 5 bases at J, with 6 bases between the two ends. Germline V gives CDR1 MGHRA, CDR2 YSYEKL. The CDR3 has 13 residues. The CDR3 DNA sequence: TGCGCCAGCAGCCAAACCGATACCGGGGAGCTGTTTTTT. It specifies CASSQTDTGELFF.

This clonotype was seen only a few times. The chain couples TRBV11-1 to TRBJ2-7, with TRBD2 matching over 7 bases. Losses at the gene ends were 7 bases for V and 5 bases for J; bases not matched to a gene: 29. Germline V gives CDR1 SGHAT, CDR2 FQDESV (reference sequence). The CDR3 consists of 20 residues. Written as DNA, the CDR3 is TGTGCCAGCACCTCTCTGGGGGGGGTGACGACGCGACTGGGGCTTGACGAGCAGTACTTC. Its translation: CASTSLGGVTTRLGLDEQYF.

This clonotype was seen a handful of times. The chain links TRBV9 to TRBJ2-1; 11 bases are a match to TRBD2. CDR1 and CDR2 (germline): SGDLS, YYNGEE. The CDR3 runs 16 residues. With 0 bases clipped from V and 8 bases from J, the junction kept 7 bases outside the gene matches. In DNA form, the CDR3 reads TGTGCCAGCAGCGTAGAATCTAGCGGGGGGTTGTATGAGCAGTTCTTC. Amino acid sequence: CASSVESSGGLYEQFF.

With regard to this clonotype: Germline and junction disagree at one end, which may indicate a read error. This chain links TRBV7-7 with TRBJ2-5; maybe TRBD2 (7 bases). Germline V gene lookup returns CDR1 SSHAT and CDR2 FNYEAQ (reference sequence). The CDR3 extends over 16 amino acids. The CDR3 sequence is CASSLSAGAIMETQYF. The CDR3 nucleotides are TGTGCTAGCAGCTTATCCGCGGGGGCTATTATGGAGACCCAGTACTTC.

This clonotype has only one observation. J is TRBJ2-2 and V is TRBV6-5, with 10 bases matching TRBD2. The CDR3 runs 16 residues. Losses at the gene ends were 2 bases for V and 3 bases for J; bases not matched to a gene: 3. Germline assignment: CDR1 MNHEY and CDR2 SVGAGI. In DNA form, the CDR3 reads TGTGCCAGCAGTTACCAAGCGGGGGGGTACACCGGGGAGCTGTTTTTT. This translates into CASSYQAGGYTGELFF.

The V gene is TRBV4-1, the J gene TRBJ1-6; the match to TRBD1 covers 8 bases. This CDR3 region has 17 residues. After removal of 0 bases from V and 5 bases from J, the junction contained 6 bases not matched to a gene. CDR1 is MGHRA, CDR2 YSYEKL, per germline. The DNA for the CDR3 is TGCGCCAGCAGCCAAGACCAGGGGGCTGTAAATAATTCACCCCTCCACTTT. This gives the protein CASSQDQGAVNNSPLHF.

Only a few counts were recorded for this clonotype. The chain carries TRBV5-1 and TRBJ1-1, with unresolved D. The CDR3 runs 14 residues. Per the germline V gene, CDR1 is SGHRS and CDR2 is YFSETQ. Trimming shortened V by 1 base and J by 4 bases, and 11 bases separated the two germline ends. The chain's CDR3 is CASSLTPEGTEAFF. In DNA form, the CDR3 reads TGCGCCAGCAGCTTGACTCCGGAGGGCACTGAAGCTTTCTTT. Full variable domain (outside the CDR3, taken from reference TRBV5-1 and TRBJ1-1): KAGVTQTPRYLIKTRGQQVTLSCSPISGHRSVSWYQQTPGQGLQFLFEYFSETQRNKGNFPGRFSGRQFSNSRSEMNVSTLELGDSALYLCASSLTPEGTEAFFGQGTRLTVV.

This chain uses TRBV7-9 with TRBJ2-3; no firm D call. The CDR3 sequence is 17 residues long. Germline V CDR1 and CDR2: SEHNR, FQNEAQ (reference sequence). V was cut by 5 bases and J by 2 bases, with 20 bases left in between. The CDR3 loop is CASSPPQPENPTDTQYF. In DNA, the CDR3 is TGTGCCAGCAGCCCGCCTCAGCCAGAGAACCCCACAGATACGCAGTATTTT.

The V and J genes are TRBV12-3 or TRBV12-4 and TRBJ2-3; D is possibly TRBD1 (5 bases). V lost 6 bases and J lost 6, with 13 bases in between. The CDR3 runs 13 residues. For the CDR3, the DNA is TGTGCCAGCAGGCAGGGTTATGTGGATACGCAGTATTTT. Translated, it gives CASRQGYVDTQYF.